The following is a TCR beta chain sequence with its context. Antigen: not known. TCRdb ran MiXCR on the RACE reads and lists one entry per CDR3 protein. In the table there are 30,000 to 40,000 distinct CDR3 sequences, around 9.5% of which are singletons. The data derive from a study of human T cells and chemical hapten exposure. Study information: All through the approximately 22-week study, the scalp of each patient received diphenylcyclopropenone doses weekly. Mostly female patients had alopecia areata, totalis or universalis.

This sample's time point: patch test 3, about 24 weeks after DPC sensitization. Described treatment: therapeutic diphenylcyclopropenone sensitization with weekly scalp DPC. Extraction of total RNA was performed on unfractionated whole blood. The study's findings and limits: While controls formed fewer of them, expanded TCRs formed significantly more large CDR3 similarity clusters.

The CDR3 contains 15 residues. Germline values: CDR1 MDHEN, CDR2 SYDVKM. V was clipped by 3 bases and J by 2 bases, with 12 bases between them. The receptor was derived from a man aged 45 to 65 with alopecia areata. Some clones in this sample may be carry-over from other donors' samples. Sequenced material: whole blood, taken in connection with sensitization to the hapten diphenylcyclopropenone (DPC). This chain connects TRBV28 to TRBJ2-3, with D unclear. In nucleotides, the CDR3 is TGTGCCAGCAGTTTCGGCAGATCCCTCACAGATACGCAGTATTTT. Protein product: CASSFGRSLTDTQYF.